What follows are 20 T cell receptor beta chains derived from one specimen sequenced in a study of technical replicates of blood from a few donors. The data were produced by immunoSEQ multiplex PCR, yet TCRdb's version contains in-frame clones alone and is incomplete. Among more than 65,000 clones listed, 80% to 90% were seen once. Sequencing was performed on PBMCs. These receptor sequences come from a human donor in good health. Some clones in this sample may be carry-over from other donors' samples.

The gene calls are TRBV2 and TRBJ2-4; the match to TRBD2 covers 7 bases. The V segment lost 6 bases and the J segment 1 base; nucleotides outside the gene matches: 9. This CDR3 region has 16 residues. Germline V gene lookup returns CDR1 SNHLY and CDR2 FYNNEI. As DNA, the CDR3 is TGTGCCAGCAGGGGGGGAGGGGCTTGGGCCAAAAACATTCAGTACTTC. Its translation: CASRGGGAWAKNIQYF.

The chain joins TRBV7-2 to TRBJ2-5; a weak D match, TRBD2 (7 bases). The CDR3 is 15 residues long. V lost 5 bases, J lost 5 bases, and 18 bases lay in between. The V gene's germline CDR1 is SGHTA and CDR2 FQGNSA. For the CDR3, the DNA is TGTGCCAGCAGCGATGGGGGGGCGAGGGTGGAGACCCAGTACTTC. This gives the protein CASSDGGARVETQYF. Full variable domain (remainder filled in from reference TRBV7-2 and TRBJ2-5): GAGVSQSPSNKVTEKGKDVELRCDPISGHTALYWYRQSLGQGLEFLIYFQGNSAPDKSGLPSDRFSAERTGGSVSTLTIQRTQQEDSAVYLCASSDGGARVETQYFGPGTRLLVL.

A single count supports this clone. The chain joins TRBV30 to TRBJ2-2; a possible D gene is TRBD1 (5 bases). The CDR3 loop spans 12 amino acids. Germline lookup yields CDR1 GTSNPN and CDR2 SVGIG (reference sequence). Trimming took 2 bases from V and 6 from J, leaving 7 bases between them. The CDR3 nucleotides read TGTGCCTGGAGTCAGGGTGCCGGGGAGCTGTTTTTT. It encodes CAWSQGAGELFF.

This clone has a single count. The chain employs TRBV14 and TRBJ1-2; 7 bases are shared with TRBD1. This CDR3 is built from 16 residues. Germline V lookup: CDR1 SGHDN, CDR2 FVKESK. The V segment lost 1 base and the J segment 4 bases; nucleotides outside the gene matches: 9. DNA for the CDR3: TGTGCCAGCAGCCAAGTCAGGACAGGTGATCTCTATGGCTACACCTTC. Protein sequence: CASSQVRTGDLYGYTF.

This chain uses TRBV7-9 with TRBJ2-7; TRBD2 matches 9 bases. The CDR3 has 15 residues. Per germline, CDR1 SEHNR and CDR2 FQNEAQ (reference sequence). Germline trimming cut 5 bases from V and 6 bases from J; bases unmatched to any gene: 11. CDR3 amino acids: CASSRIAGAMSEQYF. The CDR3 region has the DNA TGTGCCAGCAGCCGGATAGCGGGGGCTATGTCCGAGCAGTACTTC.

V gene TRBV12-5 combines with J gene TRBJ2-2; D not certain. Germline-derived CDR1 and CDR2 are LGHNT and FRNRAP. Trimming removed 0 bases from V and 5 bases from J, with 7 bases in between. The CDR3 runs to 14 residues. For the CDR3, the DNA is TGTGCTAGTGGTTTGGTGGTAGCTACCGGGGAGCTGTTTTTT. It translates to CASGLVVATGELFF.

This clone was seen only a few times. V gene TRBV21-1 combines with J gene TRBJ2-7; TRBD2, the table's D call, was not compared with the DNA. TRBV21-1 is termed a pseudogene. This CDR3 spans 15 amino acids. The CDR3 sequence is CASSKVERNPYEQYF. The DNA of the CDR3 is TGTGCCAGCAGCAAAGTTGAGCGGAACCCCTACGAGCAGTACTTC.

CDR3 sequence: CASTPRGSYGYTF. CDR3 in DNA: TGTGCCAGCACCCCACGGGGGAGCTATGGCTACACCTTC. The rearrangement uses TRBV25-1 and TRBJ1-2, with D tentatively TRBD1 (5 bases). This CDR3 contains 13 residues. The V and J ends lost 7 bases and 4 bases respectively, with 13 bases between them. Germline V gives CDR1 MGHDK, CDR2 SYGVNS.

The chain carries TRBV27 and TRBJ2-3; D is unresolved. CDR1 and CDR2 (germline): MNHEY, SMNVEV (reference sequence). V was pared by 5 bases and J by 4 bases, with 13 bases between. The CDR3 spans 14 residues. The CDR3 region has the DNA TGTGCCAGCAGTCTCCTACCACCTCCAGATACGCAGTATTTT. Residues: CASSLLPPPDTQYF.

The rearrangement links TRBV7-2 to TRBJ1-2; maybe TRBD1 (5 bases). Trimming left V 1 base short and J 8 bases short, with 17 bases between. CDR3 size: 15 residues. Germline V gives CDR1 SGHTA, CDR2 FQGNSA. The CDR3 region is CASSLDPGPLGGYTF. CDR3 nucleotide sequence: TGTGCCAGCAGCTTAGACCCAGGGCCCTTGGGCGGCTACACCTTC.

The V call is TRBV7-3, the J call TRBJ1-2; 8 bases fit TRBD1. Trimming removed 0 bases from V and 3 bases from J; junction bases left unmatched: 3. There are 15 residues in the CDR3. Germline lookup yields CDR1 SGHTA and CDR2 FQGTGA. The DNA for the CDR3 is TGTGCCAGCAGCTTAACCCAGACAGGGGACTATGGCTACACCTTC. Amino acid sequence: CASSLTQTGDYGYTF.

This clone was seen more than once but under ten times. The chain is built from TRBV7-2 and TRBJ1-5, with 8 bases fitting TRBD1. V shed 3 bases, J shed 1 base, and the junction held 5 bases outside the gene matches. Germline CDR1 is SGHTA and CDR2 is FQGNSA. The CDR3 has 16 residues. The CDR3 region is CASSFFGQGSNQPQHF. The DNA of the CDR3 is TGTGCCAGCAGCTTTTTTGGACAGGGAAGCAATCAGCCCCAGCATTTT. Combining the CDR3 with reference TRBV7-2 and TRBJ1-5 gives the whole variable domain GAGVSQSPSNKVTEKGKDVELRCDPISGHTALYWYRQSLGQGLEFLIYFQGNSAPDKSGLPSDRFSAERTGGSVSTLTIQRTQQEDSAVYLCASSFFGQGSNQPQHFGDGTRLSIL.

In regard to this clone: One end of the junction varies from germline; a read error may be responsible. The rearrangement links TRBV5-4 to TRBJ2-6, with D possibly TRBD1 on 5 matching bases. This CDR3 is 15 amino acids long. Germline V gene sequence: CDR1 SGHNT, CDR2 YYREEE (reference sequence). CDR3 loop: CAGSWGARGANVLTF. The CDR3 nucleotides are TGTGCCGGCAGCTGGGGCGCGCGCGGGGCCAACGTCCTGACTTTC.

The chain combines TRBV7-2 with TRBJ2-2, with 7 positions matching TRBD1. The ends lost 3 bases at V and 4 bases at J; junction bases unmatched: 11. This CDR3 spans 17 amino acids. The germline V gene encodes CDR1 SGHTA and CDR2 FQGNSA. The DNA for the CDR3 is TGTGCCAGCAGCTTCCGACTCCGACAGGGCACCACCGGGGAGCTGTTTTTT. Protein sequence: CASSFRLRQGTTGELFF.

J is TRBJ2-3 and V is TRBV2, with 8 bases that match TRBD2. The germline V gene has CDR1 SNHLY and CDR2 FYNNEI. The J segment lost 3 bases and the V segment lost 7 bases, leaving 3 bases of the junction unmatched. CDR3 length equals 13 residues. In nucleotides, the CDR3 is TGTGCCAGCAATAGCGGGATTACAGATACGCAGTATTTT. It specifies CASNSGITDTQYF.

This clone was seen a handful of times. The chain links TRBV9 to TRBJ2-7; D is ambiguous. CDR3 length: 14 residues. Trimming took off 4 bases at V and 2 bases at J, with 13 bases between the two ends. Per the germline V gene, CDR1 is SGDLS and CDR2 is YYNGEE. The CDR3 nucleotides read TGTGCCAGCAGCCCGTGGTGGCAGGCCTACGAGCAGTACTTC. Translating it yields CASSPWWQAYEQYF.

The gene calls are TRBV5-4 and TRBJ2-7; TRBD2 matches at 9 bases. Trimming removed 0 bases from V and 4 bases from J; junction bases left unmatched: 5. Germline-derived CDR1 and CDR2 are SGHNT and YYREEE (reference sequence). The CDR3 runs to 15 residues. The CDR3 protein is CASSLGLAEFYEQYF. The CDR3 DNA reads TGTGCCAGCAGCTTGGGACTAGCGGAATTTTACGAGCAGTACTTC.

The chain employs TRBV5-1 and TRBJ1-1, with TRBD1 as a possible D gene (5 bases). V lost 4 bases and J lost 4, with 14 bases in between. CDR3 size: 14 residues. CDR1 is SGHRS, CDR2 YFSETQ, per germline. CDR3 sequence (DNA): TGCGCCAGCAGCCCGGGGGTCAGCAGCACTGAAGCTTTCTTT. It yields the protein CASSPGVSSTEAFF.

This clone ranks as medium-sized. This sequence joins TRBV25-1 and TRBJ2-2, with D tentatively TRBD1 (6 bases). The germline CDR1 and CDR2 sequences are MGHDK and SYGVNS. V was clipped by 11 bases and J by 0 bases, with 13 bases between them. This CDR3 has 14 amino acids. The DNA of the CDR3 is TGTGCCTCCACCGACAGGTCGAACACCGGGGAGCTGTTTTTT. It encodes CASTDRSNTGELFF.

This rearrangement joins TRBV30 to TRBJ1-2; TRBD1 matches 8 bases. The CDR3 runs to 13 residues. Trimming removed 2 bases from V and 5 bases from J; junction bases left unmatched: 4. Germline V gives CDR1 GTSNPN, CDR2 SVGIG (reference sequence). CDR3 coding DNA: TGTGCCTGGAGTTACGGACAGGGTTATGGCTACACCTTC. Amino acids: CAWSYGQGYGYTF.